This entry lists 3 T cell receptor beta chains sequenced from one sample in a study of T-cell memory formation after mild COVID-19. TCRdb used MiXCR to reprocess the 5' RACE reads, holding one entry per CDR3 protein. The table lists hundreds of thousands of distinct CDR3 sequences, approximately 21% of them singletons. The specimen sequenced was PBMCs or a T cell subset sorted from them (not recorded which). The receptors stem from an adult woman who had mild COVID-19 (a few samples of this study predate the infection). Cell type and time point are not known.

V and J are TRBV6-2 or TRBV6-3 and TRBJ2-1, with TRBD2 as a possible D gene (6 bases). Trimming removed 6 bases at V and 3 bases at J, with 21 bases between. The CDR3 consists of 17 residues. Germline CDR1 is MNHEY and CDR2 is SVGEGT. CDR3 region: CASRTRSWDSNYNEQFF. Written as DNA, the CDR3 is TGTGCCAGCAGAACCAGGTCTTGGGACTCCAACTACAATGAGCAGTTCTTC.

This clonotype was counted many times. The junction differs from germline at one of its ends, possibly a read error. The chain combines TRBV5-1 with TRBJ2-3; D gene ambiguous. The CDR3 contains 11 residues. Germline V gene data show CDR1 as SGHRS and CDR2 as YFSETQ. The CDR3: CASSSTDTQYF. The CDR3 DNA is TGTGCCAGCAGCTCCACAGATACGCAGTATTTT.

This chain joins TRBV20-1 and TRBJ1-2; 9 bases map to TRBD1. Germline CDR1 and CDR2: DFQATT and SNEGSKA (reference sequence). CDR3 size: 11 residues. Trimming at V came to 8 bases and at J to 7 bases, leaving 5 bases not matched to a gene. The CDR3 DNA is TGCAGTTCCGGGACAGGGAGTGGCTACACCTTC. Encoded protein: CSSGTGSGYTF.